These T cell receptor beta chains were read from a single sample in a study of blood T cell repertoires in COVID-19. Repertoires were generated with immunoSEQ multiplex PCR, while TCRdb's copy carries only in-frame clones and drops some. The table has around 280,000 clones, almost 90% seen once. The sequenced material came from PBMCs or T cells enriched from blood (not recorded which). Receptors originate from a woman between 18 and 30 years old with acute COVID-19. CDR3s include the opening cysteine and the closing phenylalanine or tryptophan. The order of the fields is CDR3 protein, CDR3 DNA, clone size, J gene, V gene, D gene. D genes are given only for firm matches. The listing skips clone size in some rows; elsewhere it reads once, few, many or a size class.

CDR3: CAWTRAGGPGTGELFF; DNA: TGTGCCTGGACTAGAGCGGGAGGGCCCGGTACCGGGGAGCTGTTTTTT; size: NA; J: TRBJ2-2; V: TRBV30; D: TRBD2
CDR3: CASSPETGTGEQYF; DNA: TGTGCCAGCAGTCCCGAGACAGGCACAGGCGAGCAGTACTTC; size: NA; J: TRBJ2-7; V: TRBV27; D: NA
CDR3: CAIRDNTEAFF; DNA: TGTGCCATCCGGGATAACACTGAAGCTTTCTTT; size: NA; J: TRBJ1-1; V: TRBV10-3; D: NA
CDR3: CASRPTSTDTQYF; DNA: TGTGCCAGCAGGCCGACTAGCACAGATACGCAGTATTTT; size: once; J: TRBJ2-3; V: TRBV12-3/TRBV12-4; D: NA
CDR3: CASLSRGKGNEQFF; DNA: TGTGCCAGCCTCTCTAGAGGGAAAGGCAATGAGCAGTTCTTC; size: NA; J: TRBJ2-1; V: TRBV6-5; D: NA
CDR3: CASSLHLGTSGYASTDTQYF; DNA: TGCGCCAGCAGCCTGCACTTAGGGACTAGCGGGTACGCTAGCACAGATACGCAGTATTTT; size: NA; J: TRBJ2-3; V: TRBV5-1; D: TRBD2
CDR3: CASSLPPWRGEMNQPQHF; DNA: TGCGCCAGCAGTCTCCCCCCTTGGCGGGGGGAAATGAATCAGCCCCAGCATTTT; size: NA; J: TRBJ1-5; V: TRBV10-2; D: NA
CDR3: CASSLGAGGDGYTF; DNA: TGTGCCAGCAGCTTAGGGGCGGGCGGCGATGGCTACACCTTC; size: NA; J: TRBJ1-2; V: TRBV7-8; D: NA
CDR3: CASTQGGIEKLFF; DNA: TGTGCCAGCACACAGGGGGGTATTGAAAAACTGTTTTTT; size: NA; J: TRBJ1-4; V: TRBV28; D: TRBD1
CDR3: CASSLAQSAGSHTQYF; DNA: TGTGCCAGCAGCTTAGCCCAATCGGCCGGGAGTCATACGCAGTATTTT; size: NA; J: TRBJ2-3; V: TRBV5-8; D: NA
CDR3: CASSPTSGRSNSEQFF; DNA: TGTGCCAGCAGCCCAACTAGCGGGAGAAGCAATTCCGAGCAGTTCTTC; size: many; J: TRBJ2-1; V: TRBV7-2; D: TRBD2
CDR3: CASSLKYGEQFF; DNA: TGTGCCAGCAGCTTAAAATACGGTGAGCAGTTCTTC; size: NA; J: TRBJ2-1; V: TRBV7-9; D: NA
CDR3: CATSRDLIAGVPMSSYNEQFF; DNA: TGTGCCACCAGCAGAGATCTAATAGCGGGAGTGCCCATGAGCTCCTACAATGAGCAGTTCTTC; size: NA; J: TRBJ2-1; V: TRBV15; D: TRBD2
CDR3: CASTKGQGFTDTQYF; DNA: TGTGCCAGCACCAAGGGACAGGGCTTCACAGATACGCAGTATTTT; size: once; J: TRBJ2-3; V: TRBV6-5; D: TRBD1
CDR3: CAWSEFSSGRASHEQFF; DNA: TGTGCCTGGAGTGAATTTTCTAGCGGGAGGGCCTCCCATGAGCAGTTCTTC; size: NA; J: TRBJ2-1; V: TRBV30; D: TRBD2
CDR3: CASSFGDIEKLFF; DNA: TGTGCCAGTAGTTTCGGTGATATCGAAAAACTGTTTTTT; size: NA; J: TRBJ1-4; V: TRBV19; D: NA
CDR3: CASSLGTGTVYEQYF; DNA: TGTGCCAGCAGCCTTGGGACCGGGACAGTTTACGAGCAGTACTTC; size: NA; J: TRBJ2-7; V: TRBV7-9; D: TRBD1
CDR3: CASSKGTSGSPSEQFF; DNA: TGTGCCAGCAGCAAAGGGACTAGCGGGAGTCCCAGTGAGCAGTTCTTC; size: once; J: TRBJ2-1; V: TRBV27; D: TRBD2
CDR3: CASSFDQGRASYNSPLHF; DNA: TGTGCCAGCAGCTTCGATCAGGGTAGAGCCTCCTATAATTCACCCCTCCACTTT; size: NA; J: TRBJ1-6; V: TRBV5-6; D: NA
CDR3: CATSESTGTGDEQFF; DNA: TGTGCCACCAGTGAATCGACAGGGACGGGCGATGAGCAGTTCTTC; size: NA; J: TRBJ2-1; V: TRBV24-1; D: TRBD1
CDR3: CATSDRGQTTYNEQFF; DNA: TGTGCCACCAGTGATCGCGGACAAACCACCTACAATGAGCAGTTCTTC; size: NA; J: TRBJ2-1; V: TRBV24-1; D: NA
CDR3: CASGQGFSYEQYF; DNA: TGTGCCAGCGGGCAGGGCTTCTCCTACGAGCAGTACTTC; size: NA; J: TRBJ2-7; V: TRBV12-3/TRBV12-4; D: NA
CDR3: CASSYSGARADEQYF; DNA: TGTGCCAGCAGTTACTCAGGAGCGCGCGCGGACGAGCAGTACTTC; size: NA; J: TRBJ2-7; V: TRBV6-5; D: NA
CDR3: CASSEYRGREQYF; DNA: TGTGCCAGCAGTGAATACAGGGGCCGCGAGCAGTACTTC; size: NA; J: TRBJ2-7; V: TRBV25-1; D: NA
CDR3: CASSFLTGALSYEQYF; DNA: TGTGCCAGCAGCTTCCTTACAGGGGCCCTCTCCTACGAGCAGTACTTC; size: NA; J: TRBJ2-7; V: TRBV7-9; D: TRBD1
CDR3: CASSDHGKPQHF; DNA: TGTGCCAGCAGTGATCACGGGAAGCCCCAGCATTTT; size: once; J: TRBJ1-5; V: TRBV25-1; D: NA
CDR3: CATSDRSYEQYF; DNA: TGTGCCACCAGTGACAGATCCTACGAGCAGTACTTC; size: NA; J: TRBJ2-7; V: TRBV24-1; D: NA
CDR3: CASSRSSAGNQPQHF; DNA: TGTGCCAGTAGTCGAAGTTCGGCGGGCAATCAGCCCCAGCATTTT; size: NA; J: TRBJ1-5; V: TRBV19; D: NA
CDR3: CASSPGQALNQPQHF; DNA: TGTGCCAGCTCACCGGGACAGGCTCTCAATCAGCCCCAGCATTTT; size: NA; J: TRBJ1-5; V: TRBV18; D: TRBD1
CDR3: CASSIDRSPSYNEQFF; DNA: TGTGCCAGTAGTATAGATCGTTCCCCCTCCTACAATGAGCAGTTCTTC; size: NA; J: TRBJ2-1; V: TRBV19; D: NA
CDR3: CASSQDPTGTSPPRELFF; DNA: TGTGCCAGCAGCCAAGACCCGACCGGGACTAGTCCTCCCCGGGAGCTGTTTTTT; size: NA; J: TRBJ2-2; V: TRBV7-8; D: TRBD2
CDR3: CATTSRGREKEAFF; DNA: TGTGCCACCACCTCCCGGGGTAGGGAAAAGGAAGCTTTCTTT; size: NA; J: TRBJ1-1; V: TRBV24-1; D: NA
CDR3: CATSRGQGDPNTGELFF; DNA: TGTGCCACCAGCAGGGGACAGGGTGACCCTAACACCGGGGAGCTGTTTTTT; size: NA; J: TRBJ2-2; V: TRBV15; D: TRBD1
CDR3: CATSGASGNTIYF; DNA: TGTGCCACCAGTGGAGCGTCTGGAAACACCATATATTTT; size: NA; J: TRBJ1-3; V: TRBV24-1; D: NA
CDR3: CATSRDRGDEQYF; DNA: TGTGCCACCAGCAGAGATCGGGGTGACGAGCAGTACTTC; size: once; J: TRBJ2-7; V: TRBV15; D: NA
CDR3: CASSQDRQQVSAGSEQFF; DNA: TGCGCCAGCAGCCAAGATCGGCAGCAAGTGAGCGCGGGGAGTGAGCAGTTCTTC; size: NA; J: TRBJ2-1; V: TRBV4-3; D: NA
CDR3: CASSPRENYGYTF; DNA: TGTGCCAGCAGTCCCCGGGAGAACTATGGCTACACCTTC; size: NA; J: TRBJ1-2; V: TRBV28; D: NA
CDR3: CSARRRDTQYF; DNA: TGCAGTGCCCGGCGGAGAGATACGCAGTATTTT; size: NA; J: TRBJ2-3; V: TRBV20-1; D: NA